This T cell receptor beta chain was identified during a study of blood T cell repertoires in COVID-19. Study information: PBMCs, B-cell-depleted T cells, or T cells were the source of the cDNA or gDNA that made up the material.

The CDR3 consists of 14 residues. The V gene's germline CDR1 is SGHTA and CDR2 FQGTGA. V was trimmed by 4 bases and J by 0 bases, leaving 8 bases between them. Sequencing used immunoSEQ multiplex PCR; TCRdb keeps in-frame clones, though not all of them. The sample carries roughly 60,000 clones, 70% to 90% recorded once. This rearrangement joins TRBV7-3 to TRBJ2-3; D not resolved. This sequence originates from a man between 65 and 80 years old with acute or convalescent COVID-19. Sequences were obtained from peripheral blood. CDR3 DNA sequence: TGTGCCAGCAGCTCACAAAGTAGCACAGATACGCAGTATTTT. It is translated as CASSSQSSTDTQYF.